This section outlines one TCR beta chain sequence together with its context. Its antigen is not known. Generation of TCR cDNA used 5'RACE template switching (which added a universal primer site and UMIs). In TCRdb, the 5' RACE reads were re-called with MiXCR into one record per CDR3 protein. The sample contains a few hundred thousand distinct CDR3 sequences, 17% of which appear only once. Germline CDR1 is WSHSY and CDR2 is SAAADI. The CDR3 length is 13 residues. V lost 7 bases to trimming and J lost 2 bases, with 12 bases between them. These data come from a study of T cells after yellow fever vaccination. Turning to the study itself: Preparing low-cell-number fractions relied on SMART-Seq v4 Ultra Low Input.

Study observations and caveats: Compared with primary, the secondary response was weaker and peaked at day 5, not 15. Abundant bulk-derived clonotypes could contaminate FACS-sorted repertoires.

The chain recombines TRBV10-2 with TRBJ2-7, with a tentative D call TRBD1 (6 bases). This specimen consisted of PBMCs, obtained less than 6 days after the first yellow fever vaccination. This TCR derives from a man aged 18-30 years who received the YFV17D yellow fever vaccine. CDR3 protein: CASTIGQTYEQYF. CDR3 DNA: TGCGCCAGCACTATCGGACAGACCTACGAGCAGTACTTC.